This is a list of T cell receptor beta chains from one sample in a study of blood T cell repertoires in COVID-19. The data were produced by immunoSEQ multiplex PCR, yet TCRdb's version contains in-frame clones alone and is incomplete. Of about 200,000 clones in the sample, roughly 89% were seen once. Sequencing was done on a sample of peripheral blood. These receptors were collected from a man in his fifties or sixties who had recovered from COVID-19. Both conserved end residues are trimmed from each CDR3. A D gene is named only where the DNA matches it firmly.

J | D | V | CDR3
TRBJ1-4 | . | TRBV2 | ASSETQASEKLF
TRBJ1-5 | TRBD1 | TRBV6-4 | ASSPGQGNQPQH
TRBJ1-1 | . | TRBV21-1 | ASSKVEREAF
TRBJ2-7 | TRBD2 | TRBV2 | ASSERPAGGREQY
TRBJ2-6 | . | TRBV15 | ATSNSGANVLT
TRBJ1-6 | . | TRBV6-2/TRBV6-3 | ASSRGRNSPLH
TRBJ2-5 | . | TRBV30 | AWSQGGETQY
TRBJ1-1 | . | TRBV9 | ASSGGVANTEAF
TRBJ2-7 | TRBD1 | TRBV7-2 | ASNLLQGASREQY
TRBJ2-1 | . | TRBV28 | ASSLFPLNEQF
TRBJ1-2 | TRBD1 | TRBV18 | ASSPNDRDYGYT
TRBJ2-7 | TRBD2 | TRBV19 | ASSMTSGSLAEQY
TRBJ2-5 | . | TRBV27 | ASSAPQGTQY
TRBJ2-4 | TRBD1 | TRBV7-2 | ASSLLPGTGGQNIQY
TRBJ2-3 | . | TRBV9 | ASNVGDGSGADTQY
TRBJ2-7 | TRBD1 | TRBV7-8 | ASSLASLRDRVNYEQY
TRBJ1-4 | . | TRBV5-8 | ASSGGGTNEKLF
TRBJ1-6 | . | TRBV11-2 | ASSLVASSNSPLH
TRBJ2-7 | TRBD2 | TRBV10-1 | ASSREGLYEQY
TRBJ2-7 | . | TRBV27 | ASSLMVRERKY
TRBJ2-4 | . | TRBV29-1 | SVTHERGNIQY
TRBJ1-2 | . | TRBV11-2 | ASSLGLSGAYGYT
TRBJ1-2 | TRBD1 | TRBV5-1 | ASSSDRGYYGYT
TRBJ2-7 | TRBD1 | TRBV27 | ASRQWDRSYEQY
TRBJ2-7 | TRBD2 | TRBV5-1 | ASSPIGFSGTNLGSSYEQY
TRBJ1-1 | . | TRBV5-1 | ASRHPTGTEAF
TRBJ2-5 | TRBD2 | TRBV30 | AWSAGLAVETQY
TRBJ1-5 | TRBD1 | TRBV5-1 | ASSAQPGQNQPQH
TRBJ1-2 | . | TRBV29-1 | SVSPSDSAIPHGYGYT
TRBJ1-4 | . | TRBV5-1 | ASSLVEAEKLF
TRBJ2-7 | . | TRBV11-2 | ASSLAAASYEQY
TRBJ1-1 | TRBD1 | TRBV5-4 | ASSLVSQGGKKAF
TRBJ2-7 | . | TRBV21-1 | ASSKEEGRGVTLSYEQY
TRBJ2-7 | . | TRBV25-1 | ASSEYPSRYEQY
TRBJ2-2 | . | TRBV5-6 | ASSLGGGTGELF
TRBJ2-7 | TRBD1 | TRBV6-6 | ASSVGQSSYEQY
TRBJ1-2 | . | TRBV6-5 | ASRGRVGLNYGYT
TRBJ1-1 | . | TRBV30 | AWRLLTGGAF
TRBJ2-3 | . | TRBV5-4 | ASSGESTDTQY
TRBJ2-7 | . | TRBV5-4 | ASSFGASYEQY
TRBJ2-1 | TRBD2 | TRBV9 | ASSSRASGNNEQF
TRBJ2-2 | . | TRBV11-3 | ASSPGTRTPGELF
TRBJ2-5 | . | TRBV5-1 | ASSLGSNQETQY
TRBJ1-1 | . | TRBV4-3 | ASSQDREGTEAF
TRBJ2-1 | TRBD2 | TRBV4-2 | ASSSTSGSYNEQF
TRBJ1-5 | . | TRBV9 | ASSPLGGANQPQH
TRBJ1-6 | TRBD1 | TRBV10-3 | AIGQGLNSPLH
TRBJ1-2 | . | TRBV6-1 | ASSEDWGRQAIGYT
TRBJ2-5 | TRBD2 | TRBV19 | ATRTSGGETQY
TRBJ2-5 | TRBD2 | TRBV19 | ATGLADKETQY
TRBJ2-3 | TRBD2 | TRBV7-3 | ASSSKAGGPDTQY
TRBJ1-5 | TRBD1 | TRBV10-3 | AISSDRERQPQH
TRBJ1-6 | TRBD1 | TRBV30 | AWSGGQGASPLH
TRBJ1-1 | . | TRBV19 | ASTLSIGGIMNTEAF
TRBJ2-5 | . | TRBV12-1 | VPQGATETQY
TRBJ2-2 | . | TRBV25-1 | ASRGLLNTGELF
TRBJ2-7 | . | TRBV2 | ASSENSMSYEQY